The rows below give T cell receptor beta chains drawn from one sample of a study of T cells after yellow fever vaccination. TCRdb called the 5' RACE reads again in MiXCR, with one record for every CDR3 protein. The sample has roughly 520,000 distinct CDR3 sequences; 21% are singletons. The sequenced sample was PBMCs, obtained about 21 days after the first yellow fever vaccination. These receptors all come from a man in his late teens or twenties who received the YFV17D yellow fever vaccine. The CDR3 runs from the conserved cysteine through the conserved F or W. A D gene is named only where the DNA matches it firmly. For some rows the clone size is stated as once, few or many, or as a class when expanded; others skip it.

J gene,clone size,D gene,V gene,CDR3 DNA,CDR3 protein
TRBJ2-7,.,TRBD1,TRBV6-2/TRBV6-3,TGTGCCAGCAGTTACGGCAGGGGGCCCTACGAGCAGTACTTC,CASSYGRGPYEQYF
TRBJ2-1,few,TRBD1,TRBV19,TGTGCCAGTAAAGTGCTAGGGGGCCGCAACTCCTACAATGAGCAGTTCTTC,CASKVLGGRNSYNEQFF
TRBJ2-5,few,TRBD2,TRBV20-1,TGCAGTGCTAGAGAGACTAGCGGAACGCAAGAGACCCAGTACTTC,CSARETSGTQETQYF
TRBJ2-2,many,TRBD1,TRBV6-4,TGTGCCAGCAGTGATGGGACAGACACCGGGGAGCTGTTTTTT,CASSDGTDTGELFF
TRBJ2-3,few,TRBD2,TRBV20-1,TGCAGTGCCCCACTAGCGGGGGGGGCAGATACGCAGTATTTT,CSAPLAGGADTQYF
TRBJ1-6,.,TRBD1,TRBV24-1,TGTGCCACCAGTGATTTGGGGACAGGGGGCTCACCCCTCCACTTT,CATSDLGTGGSPLHF
TRBJ1-1,.,TRBD1,TRBV29-1,TGCAGCGTTGAGCAAGGGGGCGCAACTGAAGCTTTCTTT,CSVEQGGATEAFF
TRBJ1-6,many,.,TRBV9,TGTGCCAGCAGCGAAAGCTCCTATAATTCACCCCTCCACTTT,CASSESSYNSPLHF
TRBJ1-2,many,.,TRBV27,TGTGCCAGCAGTGACCGCTACTATGGCTACACCTTC,CASSDRYYGYTF
TRBJ2-1,.,.,TRBV29-1,TGCAGCGTTGAATGGGGCGGCGGGGGCAGCTCCTACAATGAGCAGTTCTTC,CSVEWGGGGSSYNEQFF
TRBJ2-3,few,TRBD1,TRBV12-3/TRBV12-4,TGTGCCAGCAGTTTTTGGTTGGCAGGGGGTCTGACAGATACGCAGTATTTT,CASSFWLAGGLTDTQYF
TRBJ1-1,few,.,TRBV19,TGTGCCACAAATGCCTCACCGATGAACACTGAAGCTTTCTTT,CATNASPMNTEAFF
TRBJ1-2,.,.,TRBV29-1,TGCAGCGTTGAAGCCGCGCAGGGACGGTATGGCTACACCTTC,CSVEAAQGRYGYTF
TRBJ2-5,few,TRBD1,TRBV14,TGTGCCAGCAGCCAAGTGGGGACAGGACACCAAGAGACCCAGTACTTC,CASSQVGTGHQETQYF
TRBJ2-2,.,.,TRBV20-1,TGCAGTGCTCAAGGGGGGGTCGAGGAACTGTTTTTT,CSAQGGVEELFF
TRBJ2-3,.,.,TRBV9,TGTGCCAGCAGCGTAGCCCCCGGGGATACGCAGTATTTT,CASSVAPGDTQYF
TRBJ2-3,few,.,TRBV10-3,TGTGCCATCAGTGGGGCTGACAGTATCACAGATACGCAGTATTTT,CAISGADSITDTQYF
TRBJ2-5,.,.,TRBV9,TGTGCCAGCAGCGTATACGACGGACTCCAAGAGACCCAGTACTTC,CASSVYDGLQETQYF
TRBJ2-2,.,.,TRBV27,TGTGCCAGCAGTTTGCCCGCCGGGTCTAAAGCCGGGGAGCTGTTTTTT,CASSLPAGSKAGELFF
TRBJ2-1,.,TRBD2,TRBV27,TGTGCCAGCAGGGGACTAGCGGGGGGGCGGACCTACAATGAGCAGTTCTTC,CASRGLAGGRTYNEQFF
TRBJ2-1,.,.,TRBV9,TGTGCCAGCAGGCGGGCAGGTTCCAACAATGAGCAGTTCTTC,CASRRAGSNNEQFF
TRBJ2-6,.,.,TRBV13,TGTGCCAGCAGCTTAACCGTAGGAAGTCAAATCTCTGGGGCCAACGTCCTGACTTTC,CASSLTVGSQISGANVLTF
TRBJ2-1,.,.,TRBV5-1,TGCGCCAGCAGTCAAAACCCACATGAGCAGTTCTTC,CASSQNPHEQFF
TRBJ2-7,once,.,TRBV29-1,TGCAGCGTTGAAGTGACGGGGGCCTACGAGCAGTACTTC,CSVEVTGAYEQYF
TRBJ2-5,few,.,TRBV3-1,TGTGCCAGCAGCCAAGATCCCCGGGACAAGGGAGAGACCCAGTACTTC,CASSQDPRDKGETQYF
TRBJ1-2,few,.,TRBV3-1,TGTGCCAGCAGCCAAGGCACAGTCGGCTACACCTTC,CASSQGTVGYTF
TRBJ1-2,.,.,TRBV2,TGTGCCATCGAGGCCCTCAATCGGGGGGGTAACTATGGCTACACCTTC,CAIEALNRGGNYGYTF
TRBJ2-7,.,TRBD2,TRBV4-3,TGCGCCAGCAGCCAAGATACCCCTAGCGGGGGGCGGGTCTACGAGCAGTACTTC,CASSQDTPSGGRVYEQYF
TRBJ2-6,few,.,TRBV4-3,TGCGCCAGCAGCCAAGGGCCTGGGGCCAACGTCCTGACTTTC,CASSQGPGANVLTF
TRBJ1-1,.,.,TRBV6-5,TGTGCCAGCAGCTACTCGGGGGGCGGCACTGAAGCTTTCTTT,CASSYSGGGTEAFF
TRBJ2-3,.,.,TRBV14,TGTGCCAGCAGCCAAGAGAGGGGGTACGCAGATACGCAGTATTTT,CASSQERGYADTQYF
TRBJ2-1,.,TRBD2,TRBV5-4,TGTGCCAGCAGCAACACGTGGAGCGGGGAGACCTACAATGAGCAGTTCTTC,CASSNTWSGETYNEQFF
TRBJ2-1,many,TRBD2,TRBV10-3,TGTGCCACCCAGGTAGGGGAGCGGGGACTCTACAATGAGCAGTTCTTC,CATQVGERGLYNEQFF
TRBJ2-3,many,.,TRBV20-1,TGCAGTGCTAGCGTTGGGGCTCATACGCAGTATTTT,CSASVGAHTQYF
TRBJ2-7,.,.,TRBV30,TGTGCCTGGAGGGACAGTTGGGCGGCCTACGAGCAGTACTTC,CAWRDSWAAYEQYF
TRBJ2-5,few,.,TRBV30,TGTGCCTGGAGTATGTCAGGGGCGAGGGGGACCCAGTACTTC,CAWSMSGARGTQYF
TRBJ2-3,many,.,TRBV28,TGTGCCAGCAGTTCCGGAACCACAGATACGCAGTATTTT,CASSSGTTDTQYF
TRBJ2-7,.,.,TRBV7-2,TGTGCCAGCAGCTTACAGGGGGGTAGCTCCTACGAGCAGTACTTC,CASSLQGGSSYEQYF
TRBJ2-5,.,TRBD2,TRBV7-2,TGTGCCAGCAGCTTCCAGCGGGGGGGCTCGGAGACCCAGTACTTC,CASSFQRGGSETQYF
TRBJ2-2,.,TRBD1,TRBV11-2,TGTGCCAGCAGCTTAGGCCGGACAGGTCCCGGGGAGCTGTTTTTT,CASSLGRTGPGELFF
TRBJ1-1,few,.,TRBV6-1,TGTGCCAGCAGGACAAGGGAGGTCAAGAACACTGAAGCTTTCTTT,CASRTREVKNTEAFF
TRBJ2-5,few,.,TRBV10-3,TGTGCCATCAGCCAACAGGAACAAGAGACCCAGTACTTC,CAISQQEQETQYF
TRBJ2-5,few,TRBD1,TRBV30,TGTGCCTGGAGCGCTACAGGGGGAGAGACCCAGTACTTC,CAWSATGGETQYF
TRBJ2-5,few,TRBD2,TRBV5-5,TGTGCCAGCAGCTATATCGGGGGGGTGGGGGAGACCCAGTACTTC,CASSYIGGVGETQYF
TRBJ2-1,.,.,TRBV6-2/TRBV6-3,TGTGCCAGCAGTTACGGACGTAACCCACGTCCGTTCTTC,CASSYGRNPRPFF
TRBJ2-2,.,TRBD1,TRBV27,TGTGCCAGCAGTTTAATCAGGACAGGGGGCTTCGGGGAGCTGTTTTTT,CASSLIRTGGFGELFF
TRBJ2-7,many,.,TRBV28,TGTGCCAGCAGTTTAAGCCCCACGGCCTACGAGCAGTACTTC,CASSLSPTAYEQYF
TRBJ2-1,.,TRBD2,TRBV7-8,TGTGCCAGCAGCGTCTCGGGACTAGAGAGAGATGAGCAGTTCTTC,CASSVSGLERDEQFF